Listed here are 22 T cell receptor beta chains from one sample, sequenced in a study of shared clonotypes between healthy human individuals. Sequenced by immunoSEQ multiplex PCR; TCRdb stores in-frame clones only, minus some. Of about 2 million clones listed, 85% to 95% were seen once; the top ten hold roughly 0.13%. Input material: naive CD4+ T cells sorted from blood. Specified subset: CD45RA+ positively selected. These receptors all stem from a man aged 18 to 30 in good health.

About this clone: The same CDR3 arises from other DNA sequences in this sample as well. The genes are TRBV29-1 and TRBJ1-1; D unresolved. The CDR3 is 12 amino acids. Trimming removed 4 bases at V and 4 bases at J, with 10 bases between. Germline lookup yields CDR1 SQVTM and CDR2 ANQGSEA. The CDR3 loop reads CSVVGLGTEAFF. The CDR3 region has the DNA TGCAGCGTTGTGGGTTTGGGCACTGAAGCTTTCTTT.

This chain uses TRBV5-4 with TRBJ2-2; TRBD2 might be the D (6 bases). The CDR3 consists of 14 residues. Deletions cut 0 bases from V and 6 bases from J, with 9 bases between. Germline V gene data show CDR1 as SGHNT and CDR2 as YYREEE (reference sequence). The CDR3 reads CASSLVSGAGELFF. Here the CDR3 DNA reads TGTGCCAGCAGCTTGGTGTCGGGAGCCGGGGAGCTGTTTTTT.

The chain recombines TRBV11-2 with TRBJ2-7; D may be TRBD1 (6 bases). The V end lost 4 bases, the J end lost 6 bases, and 16 bases lay between the germline ends. The germline V gene encodes CDR1 SGHAT and CDR2 FQNNGV. This CDR3 comprises 14 residues. Here the CDR3 DNA reads TGTGCCAGCAGCTCAGGAATGACAGGACGCGAGCAGTACTTC. Protein sequence: CASSSGMTGREQYF. Complete variable domain (other parts from reference TRBV11-2 and TRBJ2-7): EAGVAQSPRYKIIEKRQSVAFWCNPISGHATLYWYQQILGQGPKLLIQFQNNGVVDDSQLPKDRFSAERLKGVDSTLKIQPAKLEDSAVYLCASSSGMTGREQYFGPGTRLTVT.

This clone has ten or more counts. Additional DNA sequences in this sample encode the identical CDR3. The rearrangement joins TRBV10-3 to TRBJ1-5; no definite D call. The V end lost 2 bases, the J end lost 0 bases, and 5 bases lay between the germline ends. CDR3 length: 14 amino acids. In germline, CDR1 is ENHRY, CDR2 SYGVKD. The CDR3 loop is CAISETDSNQPQHF. The CDR3 nucleotides read TGTGCCATCAGTGAGACAGATAGCAATCAGCCCCAGCATTTT.

J is TRBJ2-5 and V is TRBV29-1; D remains unclear. The CDR3 extends over 14 amino acids. V lost 4 bases to trimming and J lost 2 bases, with 14 bases between them. Germline V gene data show CDR1 as SQVTM and CDR2 as ANQGSEA. CDR3 sequence reads: CSVASNIIQETQYF. DNA of the CDR3: TGCAGCGTTGCCTCCAACATCATTCAAGAGACCCAGTACTTC.

As to this clone: At the DNA level, this CDR3 is encoded by other sequences in the same sample as well. The chain combines TRBV5-1 with TRBJ1-1; D is uncertain. V dropped 0 bases and J dropped 1 base, with 4 bases sitting between them. Germline-derived CDR1 and CDR2 are SGHRS and YFSETQ. The CDR3 covers 13 residues. The CDR3 coding sequence is TGCGCCAGCAGCTTGGCTGAGAACACTGAAGCTTTCTTT. Translation: CASSLAENTEAFF.

The chain couples TRBV7-9 to TRBJ2-2; tentatively, D is TRBD2 (6 bases). The V end was cut by 3 bases, the J end by 4 bases, with 12 bases between. Germline V gene data show CDR1 as SEHNR and CDR2 as FQNEAQ (reference sequence). This CDR3 region has 15 residues. CDR3 DNA sequence: TGTGCCAGCAGCTTCCCCCTGGGGGGCACCGGGGAGCTGTTTTTT. Amino acids: CASSFPLGGTGELFF.

Comments on this clone: This same CDR3 is encoded by further DNA sequences in the sample. The chain recombines TRBV6-5 with TRBJ2-2; a possible D gene is TRBD2 (6 bases). CDR1 and CDR2 (germline): MNHEY, SVGAGI. The CDR3 runs 13 residues. Trimming cost V 6 bases and J 4 bases, with 9 bases left between them. This CDR3 is CASSRGGTGELFF. Written as DNA, the CDR3 is TGTGCCAGCAGCCGGGGAGGCACCGGGGAGCTGTTTTTT.

In the case of this clone: This specimen includes other DNA sequences encoding the same CDR3. This rearrangement joins TRBV6-5 to TRBJ2-7; 7 nucleotides match TRBD2. This CDR3 spans 14 amino acids. Per the germline V gene, CDR1 is MNHEY and CDR2 is SVGAGI. V was pared by 6 bases and J by 0 bases, with 5 bases of the junction left unmatched. The CDR3 bases are TGTGCCAGCAGGGGAGGGTCTAGCTCCTACGAGCAGTACTTC. Amino acid sequence: CASRGGSSSYEQYF.

The CDR3 coding sequence is TGTGCCAGCAGCGGGCCAGCGGGGGGCCTCTACGAGCAGTACTTC. It codes for CASSGPAGGLYEQYF. The rearrangement links TRBV7-8 to TRBJ2-7; 9 bases map to TRBD2. In germline, CDR1 is SGHVS, CDR2 FQNEAQ. Unmatched junction bases numbered 8, after V lost 5 bases and J lost 3 bases. The length of the CDR3 is 15 residues. Variable domain in full (rest from reference TRBV7-8 and TRBJ2-7): GAGVSQSPRYKVAKRGQDVALRCDPISGHVSLFWYQQALGQGPEFLTYFQNEAQLDKSGLPSDRFFAERPEGSVSTLKIQRTQQEDSAVYLCASSGPAGGLYEQYFGPGTRLTVT.

The DNA for the CDR3 is TGCGCCAGCAGCCAAGATCTCTATACCGGGACTAGCGGGGGGGCTCCGTTCTTC. Its translation is CASSQDLYTGTSGGAPFF. The chain joins TRBV4-1 to TRBJ2-1; TRBD2 matches at 16 bases. There are 18 residues in the CDR3. Germline V CDR1 and CDR2: MGHRA, YSYEKL. The J segment lost 15 bases and the V segment lost 0 bases, leaving 14 bases of the junction unmatched.

V is TRBV9 and J is TRBJ1-6, with 11 bases matching TRBD1. This CDR3 spans 17 amino acids. CDR1 and CDR2 (germline): SGDLS, YYNGEE. The trim removed 3 bases at V and 10 bases at J, leaving 12 bases unmatched. CDR3 loop: CASSGGTGGWLGSPLHF. DNA of the CDR3: TGTGCCAGCAGCGGTGGGACAGGGGGATGGTTAGGATCACCCCTCCACTTT.

The gene calls are TRBV7-6 and TRBJ1-2, with 8 bases aligning to TRBD1. From germline, CDR1 is SGHVS and CDR2 FNYEAQ. Trimming at V came to 5 bases and at J to 4 bases, leaving 12 bases not matched to a gene. The CDR3 loop spans 16 amino acids. This CDR3 is CASSPLDRDFSYGYTF. The CDR3 DNA reads TGTGCCAGCAGCCCCCTGGACAGGGACTTTTCCTATGGCTACACCTTC.

The chain is built from TRBV7-2 and TRBJ2-3, with 7 bases lining up with TRBD1. Germline lookup yields CDR1 SGHTA and CDR2 FQGNSA. The V and J ends lost 2 bases and 3 bases, in that order; junction bases with no gene match: 5. The CDR3 is 15 residues long. In DNA, the CDR3 is TGTGCCAGCAGCTTATCACAGGGGCGGACAGATACGCAGTATTTT. Translating it yields CASSLSQGRTDTQYF. Complete variable domain (other parts from reference TRBV7-2 and TRBJ2-3): GAGVSQSPSNKVTEKGKDVELRCDPISGHTALYWYRQSLGQGLEFLIYFQGNSAPDKSGLPSDRFSAERTGGSVSTLTIQRTQQEDSAVYLCASSLSQGRTDTQYFGPGTRLTVL.

This chain joins TRBV10-1 and TRBJ2-5, with D possibly being TRBD2 (6 bases). Germline CDR1 reads WNHNN; CDR2 reads SYGVQD (reference sequence). This CDR3 has 15 residues. Trimming removed 0 bases at V and 1 base at J, with 9 bases between. CDR3 amino acids: CASSESLGGQETQYF. The CDR3 DNA reads as TGCGCCAGCAGTGAGTCTCTCGGGGGCCAAGAGACCCAGTACTTC.

This chain uses TRBV2 with TRBJ2-7, with D tentatively TRBD2 (5 bases). Trimming pared 7 bases from V and 3 bases from J, leaving 10 bases between. CDR3 size: 12 residues. Germline CDR1 SNHLY, CDR2 FYNNEI. CDR3 sequence (DNA): TGTGCCAGCAAAGCAGCGGACTACGAGCAGTACTTC. Translated: CASKAADYEQYF.

The V call is TRBV18, the J call TRBJ1-2; 7 bases are a match to TRBD1. The V and J ends lost 0 bases and 2 bases, in that order; junction bases with no gene match: 3. CDR1 and CDR2 from the germline V gene are KGHSH and LQKENI. The CDR3 is 15 residues long. This CDR3 reads CASSPPGTVNYGYTF. The CDR3 DNA is TGTGCCAGCTCACCACCGGGGACAGTAAACTATGGCTACACCTTC.

V gene TRBV6-5 combines with J gene TRBJ1-1; D possibly corresponds to TRBD1 (6 bases). Trimming pared 6 bases from V and 1 base from J, leaving 9 bases between. CDR1 MNHEY and CDR2 SVGAGI come from the germline V gene. This CDR3 contains 13 residues. This chain's CDR3 is CASRRDKNTEAFF. CDR3 bases: TGTGCCAGCAGAAGGGACAAGAACACTGAAGCTTTCTTT.

This chain links TRBV9 with TRBJ1-5; D call uncertain. Trimming left V 4 bases short and J 7 bases short, with 15 bases between. The CDR3 extends over 14 amino acids. Germline assignment: CDR1 SGDLS and CDR2 YYNGEE. CDR3 sequence (DNA): TGTGCCAGCAGCCCCGGGCTCGAAAAACAGCCCCAGCATTTT. This encodes CASSPGLEKQPQHF.

V usage is TRBV5-1 and J usage is TRBJ1-1; D gene ambiguous. The V gene lost 5 bases and the J gene lost 3 bases, with 11 bases spanning the gap. Germline V CDR1 and CDR2: SGHRS, YFSETQ. The CDR3 totals 13 residues. The CDR3 sequence: CASSEGSYTEAFF. Written as DNA, the CDR3 is TGCGCCAGCAGTGAGGGTTCCTACACTGAAGCTTTCTTT.

The chain uses TRBV19 and TRBJ2-2; no firm D call. V was pared by 6 bases and J by 6 bases, with 14 bases between. The CDR3 is made up of 14 amino acids. Germline V gene lookup returns CDR1 LNHDA and CDR2 SQIVND (reference sequence). The CDR3 sequence is CASRSSFSAGELFF. The CDR3 DNA sequence: TGTGCCAGTAGGAGTAGTTTCTCTGCCGGGGAGCTGTTTTTT.

The chain couples TRBV7-2 to TRBJ2-1; TRBD2 matches 9 bases. Germline CDR1 and CDR2: SGHTA and FQGNSA. This CDR3 comprises 15 residues. V lost 1 base to trimming and J lost 6 bases; unmatched junction nucleotides: 4. For the CDR3, the DNA is TGTGCCAGCAGCTTAGGCGGGAGGGCCCCCAATGAGCAGTTCTTC. Amino acid sequence: CASSLGGRAPNEQFF.